Presented here are 8 T cell receptor beta chains from one specimen sequenced in a study of T cells in Graves' hyperthyroidism and ophthalmopathy. Amplification targeted TCR beta CDR3 regions from RNA transcripts. When the TCR CDR3 underwent first-round RT-PCR, the HTBI primer set was used. TCRdb redid the calling of the multiplex PCR reads with MiXCR, one entry per CDR3 protein. The table lists 400,000 or so distinct CDR3 sequences, 15% of them singletons. Specimen: blood. The receptors shown here come from an older woman with Graves' ophthalmopathy.

In its sample, this clonotype was seen many times. This sequence joins TRBV5-5 and TRBJ1-1; TRBD1 matches at 7 bases. The CDR3 sequence is 13 residues long. The V segment lost 7 bases and the J segment 4 bases; nucleotides outside the gene matches: 7. Germline V gene data show CDR1 as SGHKS and CDR2 as YYEKEE (reference sequence). CDR3 amino acids: CASSLRGGTEAFF. The CDR3 coding sequence is TGTGCCAGCTCACTCAGGGGGGGCACTGAAGCTTTCTTT.

This clonotype was recorded a few times. This chain uses TRBV2 with TRBJ2-7; TRBD1 matches at 9 bases. J lost 4 bases, V lost 6 bases, and 7 bases had no gene match. This CDR3 is built from 14 residues. The germline CDR1 and CDR2 sequences are SNHLY and FYNNEI. In DNA form, the CDR3 reads TGTGCCAGCAGCGATGGACAGGGGAAATACGAGCAGTACTTC. Its protein is CASSDGQGKYEQYF.

Many counts were recorded for this clonotype. The gene calls are TRBV7-9 and TRBJ2-5; 7 nucleotides line up with TRBD1. The V gene end was trimmed by 4 bases and the J gene end by 9 bases; junction bases not matched to a gene: 8. Looked up from germline, CDR1 is SEHNR and CDR2 is FQNEAQ (reference sequence). The CDR3 is 13 amino acids. This CDR3 reads CASSWGTDRAQYF. The CDR3 bases are TGTGCCAGCAGCTGGGGGACCGACAGGGCCCAGTACTTC.

This clonotype was counted at least ten times. The J gene is TRBJ2-1, the V gene TRBV2; no clear D. The CDR3 consists of 12 residues. Trimming shortened V by 5 bases and J by 10 bases, and 12 bases separated the two germline ends. In germline, CDR1 is SNHLY, CDR2 FYNNEI. CDR3 amino acids: CASSPNVGEQFF. DNA of the CDR3: TGTGCCAGCAGTCCGAATGTGGGGGAGCAGTTCTTC.

This clonotype was recorded at least ten times. The rearrangement links TRBV20-1 to TRBJ1-5; no definite D call. CDR1 is DFQATT and CDR2 is SNEGSKA in the germline V gene (reference sequence). V was shortened by 3 bases and J by 9 bases, with 21 bases between the two germline ends. The length of the CDR3 is 15 residues. The CDR3 sequence: CSASKERILGSPQHF. CDR3 bases: TGCAGTGCTAGTAAGGAGAGGATTTTAGGCTCGCCCCAGCATTTT.

As to this clonotype: This may be a read error, as it is one base from a much larger clone. V and J are TRBV6-1 and TRBJ1-5; D possibly corresponds to TRBD1 (6 bases). Germline V gives CDR1 MNHNS, CDR2 SASEGT. The length of the CDR3 is 18 residues. The CDR3 nucleotides read TGTTCCAGCAGTGAAAGTCCCCCGGGGGCCCTTAGCAATCAGCCCCAGCATTTT. This encodes CSSSESPPGALSNQPQHF.

J is TRBJ2-5 and V is TRBV5-1, with TRBD1 identical over 8 bases. There are 15 residues in the CDR3. Trimming took 2 bases from V and 2 from J; bases not matched to a gene: 5. CDR1 and CDR2 (germline): SGHRS, YFSETQ. CDR3 residues: CASSFIGTGQETQYF. CDR3 nucleotide sequence: TGCGCCAGCAGCTTTATCGGGACAGGACAAGAGACCCAGTACTTC.

This clonotype has only a few counts. The chain is built from TRBV2 and TRBJ2-3, with D possibly being TRBD1 (6 bases). V was shortened by 8 bases and J by 2 bases, with 11 bases between the two germline ends. From germline, CDR1 is SNHLY and CDR2 FYNNEI. The CDR3 is 13 amino acids. In DNA, the CDR3 is TGTGCCAGCTCAGGGGAGAACACAGATACGCAGTATTTT. Translated: CASSGENTDTQYF.